What follows are 24 T cell receptor beta chains derived from one specimen sequenced in a study of blood T cell repertoires in COVID-19. The protocol was immunoSEQ multiplex PCR, while the TCRdb copy is restricted to in-frame clones and leaves out a portion. The sample contains tens of thousands of clones, 60% to 85% of which appear only once. The specimen was peripheral blood. The receptors shown here come from a human donor in a cohort sampled during active COVID-19.

V and J are TRBV3-1 (or the pseudogene TRBV3-2) and TRBJ1-2, with a possible D match to TRBD1 (5 bases). V was pared by 0 bases and J by 4 bases, with 15 bases between. The CDR3 is 16 amino acids. CDR1 and CDR2 from the germline V gene are LGHDT and YNNKEL (reference sequence). As DNA, the CDR3 is TGTGCCAGCAGCCAAGATGGAGGAGGGGCCTTCTATGGCTACACCTTC. This encodes CASSQDGGGAFYGYTF.

The chain employs TRBV11-2 and TRBJ1-5; unclear D gene. CDR1 and CDR2 (germline): SGHAT, FQNNGV. The ends were cut back, 0 bases at V and 6 bases at J, with 6 bases in the middle. The CDR3 is made up of 13 amino acids. CDR3 DNA sequence: TGTGCCAGCAGCTTAGATCGCGGTCAGCCCCAGCATTTT. It translates to CASSLDRGQPQHF.

The chain has TRBV3-1 (or the pseudogene TRBV3-2) and TRBJ1-1; the D is unclear. The CDR3 runs 13 residues. Trimming pared 4 bases from V and 3 bases from J, leaving 9 bases between. Germline CDR1 is LGHDT and CDR2 is YNNKEL (reference sequence). The CDR3 here is CASSPSTYTEAFF. CDR3 DNA: TGTGCCAGCAGCCCGAGCACCTACACTGAAGCTTTCTTT.

The chain carries TRBV6-6 and TRBJ1-2; D gene uncertain. V lost 6 bases and J 7 bases, leaving 18 bases between the germline ends. The germline gives CDR1 MNHNY, CDR2 SVGAGI (reference sequence). CDR3 size: 14 residues. The CDR3 here is CASSLLEGGFGYTF. The CDR3 region has the DNA TGTGCCAGCAGCCTACTAGAGGGAGGGTTTGGCTACACCTTC.

The V call is TRBV11-2, the J call TRBJ2-1, with D perhaps TRBD2 (5 bases). V gave up 0 bases and J gave up 9 bases, with 9 bases separating them. The CDR3 consists of 13 residues. CDR1 is SGHAT and CDR2 is FQNNGV in the germline V gene. In nucleotides, the CDR3 is TGTGCCAGCAGCTTAGATATAAGCGGTGAGCAGTTCTTC. This codes for CASSLDISGEQFF. The whole variable domain, filled in from reference TRBV11-2 and TRBJ2-1, reads EAGVAQSPRYKIIEKRQSVAFWCNPISGHATLYWYQQILGQGPKLLIQFQNNGVVDDSQLPKDRFSAERLKGVDSTLKIQPAKLEDSAVYLCASSLDISGEQFFGPGTRLTVL.

The chain combines TRBV10-3 with TRBJ1-1, with a tentative D call TRBD1 (6 bases). CDR3 length equals 14 residues. With 9 bases removed from V and 1 base from J, the gap between germline ends came to 15 bases. Looked up from germline, CDR1 is ENHRY and CDR2 is SYGVKD. Written as DNA, the CDR3 is TGTGCCATGGGGAGCAGGGGCGAGAACACTGAAGCTTTCTTT. Its protein is CAMGSRGENTEAFF.

This chain links TRBV4-1 with TRBJ2-5; D may be TRBD2 (5 bases). The CDR3 spans 16 residues. Germline-derived CDR1 and CDR2 are MGHRA and YSYEKL. V lost 3 bases, J lost 2 bases, and 16 bases lay in between. The CDR3 loop is CASSQRPVRRQETQYF. CDR3 in DNA: TGCGCCAGCAGCCAGCGCCCGGTGCGGAGGCAAGAGACCCAGTACTTC.

This clone has more than one count but fewer than ten. The chain employs TRBV10-3 and TRBJ2-6; D uncertain. Germline CDR1 and CDR2: ENHRY and SYGVKD. Trimming took 4 bases from V and 0 from J, leaving 7 bases between them. The CDR3 is made up of 15 amino acids. The CDR3 DNA reads TGTGCCATCAGTGCCCAATCCTCTGGGGCCAACGTCCTGACTTTC. Translation gives CAISAQSSGANVLTF.

V and J are TRBV3-1 (or the pseudogene TRBV3-2) and TRBJ2-3, with 9 bases identical to TRBD2. Germline V gene lookup returns CDR1 LGHDT and CDR2 YNNKEL (reference sequence). Trimming took 3 bases from V and 7 from J; bases not matched to a gene: 5. The CDR3 length is 14 residues. CDR3 bases: TGTGCCAGCAGCCAGGGGACTAGCCTGTATACGCAGTATTTT. This sequence encodes CASSQGTSLYTQYF.

The rearrangement links TRBV2 to TRBJ2-5; D remains unclear. Per the germline V gene, CDR1 is SNHLY and CDR2 is FYNNEI. V was pared by 10 bases and J by 5 bases, with 17 bases between. The CDR3 spans 13 residues. Here the CDR3 reads CATKRFLEETQYF. The CDR3 DNA sequence: TGTGCCACCAAGAGGTTCCTAGAGGAGACCCAGTACTTC.

The chain employs TRBV9 and TRBJ1-2; tentative D call: TRBD1 (5 bases). Trimming cost V 5 bases and J 1 base, with 9 bases left between them. The germline CDR1 and CDR2 sequences are SGDLS and YYNGEE. This CDR3 region has 13 residues. The CDR3 nucleotides read TGTGCCAGCAGTGGCAGGGATAACTATGGCTACACCTTC. Translated, it gives CASSGRDNYGYTF.

The rearrangement joins TRBV3-1 (or the pseudogene TRBV3-2) to TRBJ2-5, with 7 positions matching TRBD1. The V gene's germline CDR1 is LGHDT and CDR2 YNNKEL (reference sequence). V lost 6 bases to trimming and J lost 4 bases; unmatched junction nucleotides: 11. This CDR3 spans 15 amino acids. The CDR3 here is CASRPTQGPRETQYF. The CDR3 DNA reads as TGTGCCAGCAGACCGACACAGGGGCCAAGAGAGACCCAGTACTTC.

The table lists this clone with a count of one. The J gene is TRBJ2-5, the V gene TRBV27; D perhaps matches TRBD2 (5 bases). Germline loops: CDR1 MNHEY, CDR2 SMNVEV (reference sequence). V shed 3 bases and J shed 2 bases, with 10 bases lying between them. The CDR3 is 14 residues long. The CDR3 here is CASSLRAAQETQYF. The CDR3 DNA follows: TGTGCCAGCAGTTTGAGGGCGGCACAAGAGACCCAGTACTTC.

This chain joins TRBV5-1 and TRBJ1-5, with 7 bases matching TRBD1. The CDR3 sequence is 15 residues long. Germline lookup yields CDR1 SGHRS and CDR2 YFSETQ. The trim removed 0 bases at V and 4 bases at J, leaving 4 bases unmatched. The CDR3 DNA is TGCGCCAGCAGCTTGGAGGGCAGGGGGAATCAGCCCCAGCATTTT. This translates into CASSLEGRGNQPQHF.

The chain carries TRBV5-1 and TRBJ1-5; D may be TRBD1 (6 bases). Trimming took off 2 bases at V and 6 bases at J, with 12 bases between the two ends. In germline, CDR1 is SGHRS, CDR2 YFSETQ. The CDR3 has 14 residues. CDR3 in amino acids: CASSLGGDGQPQHF. The CDR3 region has the DNA TGCGCCAGCAGCTTAGGGGGGGATGGTCAGCCCCAGCATTTT.

This chain joins TRBV3-1 (or the pseudogene TRBV3-2) and TRBJ1-4, with TRBD1 matching over 11 bases. The V gene end was trimmed by 4 bases and the J gene end by 6 bases; junction bases not matched to a gene: 7. Germline V gene lookup returns CDR1 LGHDT and CDR2 YNNKEL (reference sequence). The CDR3 extends over 16 amino acids. The CDR3: CASSRRDRGNHEKLFF. The DNA for the CDR3 is TGTGCCAGCAGCCGCCGGGACAGGGGGAATCATGAAAAACTGTTTTTT.

This chain uses TRBV6-6 with TRBJ2-7; 9 bases are a match to TRBD2. Germline trimming cut 3 bases from V and 6 bases from J; bases unmatched to any gene: 9. CDR1 is MNHNY, CDR2 SVGAGI, per germline (reference sequence). The CDR3 spans 15 residues. CDR3 DNA sequence: TGTGCCAGCAGTTATGCGGGGGGGGCCCTACTCGAGCAGTACTTC. It is translated as CASSYAGGALLEQYF.

Within the sample, this clone is medium-sized (0.01 to 0.1%). An end of the junction differs from the germline gene, which may be a read error. The rearrangement links TRBV6-5 to TRBJ2-7; unclear D gene. The CDR3 has 11 residues. The germline CDR1 and CDR2 sequences are MNHEY and SVGAGI. CDR3 sequence reads: CASSHSYEQYF. CDR3 coding DNA: TGTGCCAGCAGTCACTCCTACGAGCAGTACTTC.

The chain has TRBV14 and TRBJ2-7; the match to TRBD1 covers 10 bases. This CDR3 is built from 16 residues. Germline CDR1 is SGHDN and CDR2 is FVKESK. V lost 2 bases and J lost 5; bases outside the gene matches: 9. DNA for the CDR3: TGTGCCAGCAGCCAATACCCGGGGACAGGGGCAGACGAGCAGTACTTC. Its protein is CASSQYPGTGADEQYF.

The chain combines TRBV7-2 with TRBJ2-7; a weak D match, TRBD2 (6 bases). The germline V gene encodes CDR1 SGHTA and CDR2 FQGNSA. Trimming left V 1 base short and J 1 base short, with 14 bases between. CDR3 size: 16 residues. The CDR3 protein is CASSLDGRSASYEQYF. The CDR3 nucleotides read TGTGCCAGCAGCTTAGATGGGAGGAGTGCTTCCTACGAGCAGTACTTC.

CDR3 sequence (DNA): TGCGCCAGCAGCCAAGATGGCAGCTACGAGCAGTACTTC. Translating it yields CASSQDGSYEQYF. V usage is TRBV4-1 and J usage is TRBJ2-7; no firm D call. Germline V gene lookup returns CDR1 MGHRA and CDR2 YSYEKL. Trimming removed 0 bases at V and 3 bases at J, with 6 bases between. The CDR3 loop spans 13 amino acids.

The sample holds one count of this clone. The rearrangement uses TRBV7-9 and TRBJ1-4, with TRBD1 identical over 8 bases. Trimming took 5 bases from V and 8 from J; bases not matched to a gene: 19. The CDR3 consists of 18 residues. CDR1 is SEHNR, CDR2 FQNEAQ, per germline (reference sequence). CDR3 protein: CASSRTGTGPNLKEKLFF. The CDR3 DNA reads as TGTGCCAGCAGCCGTACCGGGACAGGACCCAATCTGAAAGAAAAACTGTTTTTT.

V is TRBV4-1 and J is TRBJ1-4, with TRBD1 identical over 7 bases. The trim removed 3 bases at V and 5 bases at J, leaving 6 bases unmatched. This CDR3 is 15 amino acids long. In germline, CDR1 is MGHRA, CDR2 YSYEKL. The CDR3 reads CASSHSRQGNEKLFF. The CDR3 coding sequence is TGCGCCAGCAGCCACTCAAGACAGGGAAATGAAAAACTGTTTTTT.

This rearrangement joins TRBV5-1 to TRBJ1-1, with unresolved D. CDR3 length: 14 amino acids. Germline CDR1 SGHRS, CDR2 YFSETQ. Trimming pared 4 bases from V and 1 base from J, leaving 11 bases between. The CDR3 coding sequence is TGCGCCAGCAGCCCGACGACTGAGAACACTGAAGCTTTCTTT. It is translated as CASSPTTENTEAFF.